The entry below gives a single T cell receptor (beta chain) sequence along with its context. Its antigen is unknown. Each patient relapsed following autologous stem cell transplantation, and prior brentuximab vedotin exposure differed. Responses achieved at best were complete response, partial response or progressive disease. The sample comes from a study of PD-1 blockade in classical Hodgkin lymphoma. The CDR3 spans 15 residues. V trimming: 10 bases; J trimming: 3 bases; junction bases outside the gene matches: 8. CDR1 and CDR2 (germline): ENHRY, SYGVKD. Whole-study results and caveats: Complete responders' baseline diversity resembled that of newly diagnosed patients.

The protocol was immunoSEQ multiplex PCR, while the TCRdb copy is restricted to in-frame clones and leaves out a portion. The sample yields about 6,600 clones, about 82% seen once. The chain employs TRBV10-3 and TRBJ2-2; 10 bases align to TRBD2. The origin of this receptor is a human donor with classical Hodgkin lymphoma. Material: peripheral blood mononuclear cells (PBMCs), obtained before the second cycle of nivolumab. CDR3 in DNA: TGTGCCACCTTTATCGGACTAGCGGACACCGGGGAGCTGTTTTTT. Its protein product is CATFIGLADTGELFF.